The 10 T cell receptor beta chains below were found in one sample sequenced in a study of control samples from healthy donors and cancer patients. Using immunoSEQ multiplex PCR, the repertoire was profiled, and TCRdb retains in-frame clones only, with some absent. The sample has roughly 100,000 clones, 90% to 95% seen once; the top ten hold around 1%. Sequencing was carried out using blood. The receptors derive from a woman aged 25 to 39 in good health.

The chain combines TRBV2 with TRBJ1-6; 8 bases map to TRBD1. Germline values: CDR1 SNHLY, CDR2 FYNNEI. Trimming at V came to 4 bases and at J to 7 bases, leaving 0 bases not matched to a gene. CDR3 size: 13 residues. The CDR3 DNA is TGTGCCAGCAGTGGACAGGGGAATTCACCCCTCCACTTT. This codes for CASSGQGNSPLHF. Full variable domain (remainder filled in from reference TRBV2 and TRBJ1-6): EPEVTQTPSHQVTQMGQEVILRCVPISNHLYFYWYRQILGQKVEFLVSFYNNEISEKSEIFDDQFSVERPDGSNFTLKIRSTKLEDSAMYFCASSGQGNSPLHFGNGTRLTVT.

The sample holds a few counts of this clone. The V and J genes are TRBV7-9 and TRBJ1-4; D unclear. The germline gives CDR1 SEHNR, CDR2 FQNEAQ (reference sequence). V lost 2 bases and J lost 1, with 5 bases in between. The CDR3 runs to 14 residues. The CDR3 coding sequence is TGTGCCAGCAGCTTATCGCGAACTAATGAAAAACTGTTTTTT. It yields the protein CASSLSRTNEKLFF.

Points on this clone: This CDR3 is also generated by other DNA sequences in the sample. V usage is TRBV5-1 and J usage is TRBJ2-5; no clear D gene. This CDR3 spans 12 amino acids. The V and J ends lost 0 bases and 1 base respectively, with 1 base between them. The germline V gene encodes CDR1 SGHRS and CDR2 YFSETQ. In nucleotides, the CDR3 is TGCGCCAGCAGCTTGGGCCAAGAGACCCAGTACTTC. Translated, it gives CASSLGQETQYF.

This chain uses TRBV7-3 with TRBJ2-1; 7 bases are a match to TRBD2. CDR1 is SGHTA and CDR2 is FQGTGA in the germline V gene. The CDR3 length is 17 residues. Unmatched junction bases numbered 18, after V lost 5 bases and J lost 8 bases. This CDR3 is CASSRRVRGISSDEQFF. The CDR3 coding sequence is TGTGCCAGCAGCCGGAGGGTGCGGGGGATTAGTTCGGATGAGCAGTTCTTC.

The chain links TRBV14 to TRBJ2-1; TRBD1 matches at 8 bases. CDR3 length equals 13 residues. The V gene end was trimmed by 4 bases and the J gene end by 10 bases; junction bases not matched to a gene: 6. Germline-derived CDR1 and CDR2 are SGHDN and FVKESK. This CDR3 is CASSLPGGIEQFF. In DNA, the CDR3 is TGTGCCAGCAGCCTTCCAGGGGGCATCGAGCAGTTCTTC.

The chain couples TRBV6-6 to TRBJ2-5, with TRBD1 identical over 8 bases. Germline CDR1 and CDR2: MNHNY and SVGAGI (reference sequence). V lost 6 bases, J lost 4 bases, and 10 bases stayed unmatched. This CDR3 comprises 15 residues. DNA for the CDR3: TGTGCCAGCAGCGCTAGACAGGGGACGGGAGAGACCCAGTACTTC. It translates to CASSARQGTGETQYF.

This chain connects TRBV2 to TRBJ1-5; D remains unclear. The germline CDR1 and CDR2 sequences are SNHLY and FYNNEI. The CDR3 is 18 residues long. Trimming stripped 3 bases from V and 0 bases from J, with 18 bases between. CDR3 region: CASSDEDLPADSNQPQHF. In nucleotides, the CDR3 is TGTGCCAGCAGTGACGAGGACCTCCCGGCGGATAGCAATCAGCCCCAGCATTTT.

The chain links TRBV30 to TRBJ2-7, with D unclear. Germline-derived CDR1 and CDR2 are GTSNPN and SVGIG (reference sequence). The CDR3 has 11 amino acids. V was cut by 2 bases and J by 3 bases, with 5 bases left in between. The CDR3 spells CAWSPNYEQYF. Here the CDR3 DNA reads TGTGCCTGGAGTCCCAACTACGAGCAGTACTTC.

J is TRBJ2-7 and V is TRBV5-8, with 7 bases fitting TRBD1. This CDR3 comprises 16 residues. V gave up 4 bases and J gave up 0 bases; unmatched junction bases: 10. In germline, CDR1 is SGHTS, CDR2 YDEGEE. The CDR3 region is CASSLTTGAASYEQYF. The CDR3 DNA follows: TGTGCCAGCAGCCTAACCACAGGGGCCGCCTCCTACGAGCAGTACTTC.

This clone appeared a single time. V is TRBV9 and J is TRBJ2-2, with 10 bases that match TRBD2. Trimming removed 3 bases from V and 7 bases from J; junction bases left unmatched: 9. The CDR3 contains 16 residues. Per the germline V gene, CDR1 is SGDLS and CDR2 is YYNGEE. The CDR3 DNA reads as TGTGCCAGCAGCGCCTTCGGGACTAGCGTCAACGGGGAGCTGTTTTTT. Residues: CASSAFGTSVNGELFF.